A single sample gave rise to the 15 T cell receptor beta chains below, sequenced in a study of T cell responses to AZD1222 COVID-19 vaccine. Method: immunoSEQ multiplex PCR; TCRdb's copy keeps in-frame clones and lacks some. The profile shows about 150,000 clones, more than 85% of them singletons. Material: peripheral blood, obtained on day 0 of AZD1222 vaccination. The origin of the receptors is an adult in good health.

V usage is TRBV12-3 or TRBV12-4 and J usage is TRBJ1-6; D uncertain. The CDR3 consists of 12 residues. Between the trimmed V and J ends, which lost 3 bases and 11 bases, there was a span of 8 bases. For the CDR3, the DNA is TGTGCCAGCAGTTTTTCGCGGCCACCCCTCCACTTT. This encodes CASSFSRPPLHF.

The chain's CDR3 is CASSVLNPSTDTQYF. The CDR3 nucleotides read TGTGCCAGCAGCGTATTAAATCCTAGCACAGATACGCAGTATTTT. The V and J genes are TRBV9 and TRBJ2-3; D gene uncertain. Trimming took 1 base from V and 0 from J, leaving 9 bases between them. Germline V gene sequence: CDR1 SGDLS, CDR2 YYNGEE. The CDR3 is 15 amino acids.

The chain uses TRBV5-1 and TRBJ1-4, with a weak D call TRBD1 (5 bases). Germline CDR1 and CDR2: SGHRS and YFSETQ. Trimming removed 4 bases at V and 0 bases at J, with 13 bases between. The CDR3 has 16 amino acids. The CDR3 spells CASSLGGLATNEKLFF. Written as DNA, the CDR3 is TGCGCCAGCAGCCTGGGGGGTTTGGCAACTAATGAAAAACTGTTTTTT.

The J gene is TRBJ2-7, the V gene TRBV3-1 (or the pseudogene TRBV3-2); a possible D gene is TRBD2 (6 bases). CDR1 LGHDT and CDR2 YNNKEL come from the germline V gene (reference sequence). Deletions cut 1 base from V and 3 bases from J, with 19 bases between. This CDR3 region has 17 residues. CDR3 sequence: CASSQAHTGAGNYEQYF. The CDR3, as DNA: TGTGCCAGCAGCCAAGCGCACACGGGCGCGGGAAACTACGAGCAGTACTTC.

This chain uses TRBV6-2 or TRBV6-3 with TRBJ2-7, with 8 bases identical to TRBD2. The CDR3 spans 14 residues. V lost 8 bases to trimming and J lost 2 bases; unmatched junction nucleotides: 8. Germline loops: CDR1 MNHEY, CDR2 SVGEGT. The CDR3 DNA sequence: TGTGCCAGCTGTTTCCGGCGGGGGGCCTACGAGCAGTACTTC. Its translation: CASCFRRGAYEQYF.

This sequence joins TRBV5-1 and TRBJ1-1; 9 nucleotides align to TRBD1. Germline CDR1 is SGHRS and CDR2 is YFSETQ. Germline trimming cut 4 bases from V and 5 bases from J; bases unmatched to any gene: 9. The CDR3 length is 15 residues. The CDR3 region is CASSLGTGYNTEAFF. DNA of the CDR3: TGCGCCAGCAGCCTAGGGACAGGGTATAATACTGAAGCTTTCTTT. Full variable domain (rest looked up from reference TRBV5-1 and TRBJ1-1): KAGVTQTPRYLIKTRGQQVTLSCSPISGHRSVSWYQQTPGQGLQFLFEYFSETQRNKGNFPGRFSGRQFSNSRSEMNVSTLELGDSALYLCASSLGTGYNTEAFFGQGTRLTVV.

The chain recombines TRBV5-5 with TRBJ2-1, with 13 positions matching TRBD2. The CDR3 is made up of 15 amino acids. V shed 3 bases and J 15 bases; nucleotides not matched to a gene: 12. Germline lookup yields CDR1 SGHKS and CDR2 YYEKEE (reference sequence). CDR3 DNA: TGTGCCAGCAGCTGGGAGGGACTAGCGGGACCCGGGGGGTTCTTC. Translation gives CASSWEGLAGPGGFF.

This chain connects TRBV2 to TRBJ2-1; TRBD2 is a possible D gene (6 bases). The germline gives CDR1 SNHLY, CDR2 FYNNEI. The CDR3 is made up of 16 amino acids. V lost 3 bases to trimming and J lost 5 bases, with 17 bases between them. CDR3 region: CASSDMEAGTHNEQFF. The DNA of the CDR3 is TGTGCCAGCAGTGATATGGAGGCAGGGACTCACAATGAGCAGTTCTTC.

This clone was seen only once. This chain connects TRBV10-3 to TRBJ1-2; D possibly corresponds to TRBD1 (6 bases). V lost 7 bases and J lost 0, with 9 bases in between. CDR1 and CDR2 (germline): ENHRY, SYGVKD. The CDR3 totals 13 residues. In nucleotides, the CDR3 is TGTGCCATCACAGGGACATCTAACTATGGCTACACCTTC. The encoded protein is CAITGTSNYGYTF.

This clone occurred once. The CDR3 here is CASSPKGGPGNEQFF. The DNA for the CDR3 is TGTGCCAGCAGCCCGAAAGGGGGGCCGGGGAATGAGCAGTTCTTC. V and J are TRBV4-2 and TRBJ2-1; D tentatively fits TRBD1 or TRBD2 (6 bases each). Trimming left V 4 bases short and J 7 bases short, with 17 bases between. Germline CDR1 is LGHNA and CDR2 is YNFKEQ. The CDR3 runs 15 residues.

The genes are TRBV7-6 and TRBJ1-5, with D perhaps matching TRBD1 (6 bases). The CDR3 consists of 12 residues. Germline CDR1 reads SGHVS; CDR2 reads FNYEAQ. V dropped 11 bases and J dropped 3 bases, with 11 bases sitting between them. Here the CDR3 reads CASGQNNQPQHF. DNA for the CDR3: TGTGCCTCCGGACAGAACAATCAGCCCCAGCATTTT.

The genes are TRBV29-1 and TRBJ2-7, with 9 bases aligning to TRBD1. V lost 5 bases, J lost 6 bases, and 5 bases stayed unmatched. This CDR3 has 12 residues. Germline values: CDR1 SQVTM, CDR2 ANQGSEA. CDR3 nucleotides: TGCAGCGTTAACAGGGGGCTAGGCGAGCAGTACTTC. It translates to CSVNRGLGEQYF.

This CDR3 reads CASSYSLGGATDTQYF. The CDR3 nucleotides read TGTGCCAGCAGTTACTCCCTTGGCGGGGCCACAGATACGCAGTATTTT. This chain links TRBV6-2 or TRBV6-3 with TRBJ2-3, with a possible D match to TRBD2 (6 bases). CDR1 and CDR2 from the germline V gene are MNHEY and SVGEGT. CDR3 size: 16 residues. V was cut by 0 bases and J by 2 bases, with 12 bases left in between.

This chain joins TRBV13 and TRBJ1-5; a possible D gene is TRBD1 (5 bases). V gave up 7 bases and J gave up 5 bases, with 12 bases separating them. Germline loops: CDR1 PRHDT, CDR2 FYEKMQ (reference sequence). The CDR3 has 13 amino acids. The CDR3 nucleotides read TGTGCCAGCACACTCCGGGGGGATCAGCCCCAGCATTTT. Amino acids: CASTLRGDQPQHF.

The chain recombines TRBV9 with TRBJ2-1; D gene uncertain. Germline values: CDR1 SGDLS, CDR2 YYNGEE. Between the trimmed V and J ends, which lost 0 bases and 6 bases, there was a span of 4 bases. CDR3 length: 12 amino acids. The CDR3 reads CASSVGPNEQFF. The CDR3, as DNA: TGTGCCAGCAGCGTAGGGCCCAATGAGCAGTTCTTC. Filled out from reference TRBV9 and TRBJ2-1, the complete variable domain reads DSGVTQTPKHLITATGQRVTLRCSPRSGDLSVYWYQQSLDQGLQFLIQYYNGEERAKGNILERFSAQQFPDLHSELNLSSLELGDSALYFCASSVGPNEQFFGPGTRLTVL.